The entry below describes one T cell receptor (beta chain). This specimen includes other DNA sequences encoding the same CDR3. TCRdb keeps only in-frame clones here, not all; method: immunoSEQ multiplex PCR. The data hold about 230,000 clones, with roughly 82% observed a single time. Losses at the gene ends were 5 bases for V and 5 bases for J; bases not matched to a gene: 5. This CDR3 is 13 amino acids long. The entry originates in a study of blood T cell repertoires in COVID-19. Study context: Nucleic acid was either cDNA or gDNA, and it came from T cells, B-cell-depleted T cells, or PBMCs.

Material: peripheral blood. The chain has TRBV12-3 or TRBV12-4 and TRBJ1-2; 7 bases are shared with TRBD1. This receptor was identified in a man between 40 and 49 years old who had recovered from COVID-19. The CDR3 spells CASSPGTAYGYTF. In DNA, the CDR3 is TGTGCCAGCAGTCCCGGGACAGCGTATGGCTACACCTTC.